This TCR beta chain derives from a study of regulatory T cells in long-lasting Graves disease. HTBI primers from iRepertoire and Arm-PCR of CDR3 regions yielded the TCR beta libraries. TCRdb re-analysed the multiplex PCR reads in MiXCR, keeping a single row per CDR3 protein. In the table there are about 660,000 distinct CDR3 sequences, about 30% of which are singletons. The sample's time point: persistent/refractory GD, antithyroid drugs over 5 years with positive TRAb. PBMCs were the source of the RNA used for TCR sequencing. The sample consisted of peripheral blood mononuclear cells (PBMCs), taken when the disease was refractory, from a patient treated with antithyroid drugs. The sequence was collected from a female donor with Graves disease.

CDR3 residues: CASSPLGTSLYEQYF. The DNA of the CDR3 is TGTGCCAGCAGCCCGCTCGGGACTAGTCTATACGAGCAGTACTTC. The chain recombines TRBV12-3 or TRBV12-4 with TRBJ2-7; 8 bases are a match to TRBD2. This CDR3 contains 15 residues. V trimming: 6 bases; J trimming: 4 bases; junction bases outside the gene matches: 11.